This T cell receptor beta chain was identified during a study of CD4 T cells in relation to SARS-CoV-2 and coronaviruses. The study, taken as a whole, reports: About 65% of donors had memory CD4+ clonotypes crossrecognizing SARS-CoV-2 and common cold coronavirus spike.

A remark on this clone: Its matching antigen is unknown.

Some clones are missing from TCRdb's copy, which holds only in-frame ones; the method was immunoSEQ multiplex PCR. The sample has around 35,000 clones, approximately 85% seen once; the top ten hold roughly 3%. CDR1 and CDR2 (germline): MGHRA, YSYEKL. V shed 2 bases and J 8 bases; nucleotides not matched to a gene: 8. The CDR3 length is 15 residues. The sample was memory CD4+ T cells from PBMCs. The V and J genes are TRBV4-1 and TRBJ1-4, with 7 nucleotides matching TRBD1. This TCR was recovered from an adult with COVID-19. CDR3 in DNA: TGCGCCAGCAGCCAATCGACAGGGAGTCGCGAAAAACTGTTTTTT. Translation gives CASSQSTGSREKLFF.